The 27 T cell receptor beta chains below were found in one sample sequenced in a study of neurological immune-mediated disorders (dated by TCRdb to the late 2010s). Taken with the paper, the label for time point translates to: longitudinal time-point 1 (baseline). The receptor library was made with 5' RACE. Sequenced using an Illumina HiSeq 2500. TCRdb took the public reads, trimmed them with fastp at Q25, ran MiXCR for clone calling and kept in-frame beta chains. Here each entry gathers all rows of one CDR3 protein and keeps the most common genes and DNA. The sample data list tens of thousands of distinct CDR3 sequences, and more than 8.5% of these were observed just once. The ten biggest clones cover approximately 9.7% of the sample. The sequencing input was PBMCs. Receptor source: a man aged 30-40 years in good health.

This clonotype was seen at least ten times. This chain uses TRBV5-1 with TRBJ2-3; TRBD1 agrees at 10 bases. CDR3 length equals 16 residues. V gave up 4 bases and J gave up 1 base; unmatched junction bases: 6. Germline V gene data show CDR1 as SGHRS and CDR2 as YFSETQ. CDR3 residues: CASSATGTGGTDTQYF. CDR3 DNA sequence: TGCGCCAGCAGCGCGACCGGGACAGGGGGCACAGATACGCAGTATTTT.

This clonotype was picked up a small number of times. The chain uses TRBV4-1 and TRBJ2-1; 9 positions match TRBD2. The CDR3 sequence is 16 residues long. Germline V gene sequence: CDR1 MGHRA, CDR2 YSYEKL. The V segment lost 4 bases and the J segment 5 bases; nucleotides outside the gene matches: 9. This CDR3 reads CASSLGSGRNDNEQFF. CDR3 nucleotides: TGCGCCAGCAGCCTAGGTAGCGGGAGAAACGACAATGAGCAGTTCTTC.

This clonotype was counted ten times or more. V gene TRBV11-2 combines with J gene TRBJ1-2; D is undetermined. V shed 4 bases and J shed 7 bases, with 16 bases lying between them. The CDR3 is made up of 14 amino acids. Germline V gives CDR1 SGHAT, CDR2 FQNNGV. CDR3 sequence reads: CASSSTVGTSGYTF. DNA of the CDR3: TGTGCCAGCAGCTCTACGGTGGGAACGAGTGGCTACACCTTC.

The V and J genes are TRBV5-1 and TRBJ1-6; 7 nucleotides line up with TRBD1. With 3 bases clipped from V and 8 bases from J, the junction kept 8 bases outside the gene matches. This CDR3 has 15 residues. Looked up from germline, CDR1 is SGHRS and CDR2 is YFSETQ. The CDR3 DNA follows: TGCGCCAGCAGCTCTCGGGGACAGATGGATTCACCCCTCCACTTT. Encoded protein: CASSSRGQMDSPLHF.

The J gene is TRBJ2-7, the V gene TRBV20-1, with 7 bases matching TRBD2. The CDR3 has 13 residues. With 6 bases clipped from V and 4 bases from J, the junction kept 9 bases outside the gene matches. CDR1 is DFQATT and CDR2 is SNEGSKA in the germline V gene (reference sequence). The CDR3 spells CSARAGKEYEQYF. DNA of the CDR3: TGCAGTGCCCGAGCGGGAAAAGAGTACGAGCAGTACTTC.

This clonotype was picked up many times. V gene TRBV29-1 combines with J gene TRBJ2-7, with TRBD2 identical over 10 bases. This CDR3 is 15 amino acids long. Trimming at V came to 1 base and at J to 3 bases, leaving 6 bases not matched to a gene. Germline V gives CDR1 SQVTM, CDR2 ANQGSEA. CDR3 DNA: TGCAGCGTTGAAGGTCTAGCGGGAGACCTCTACGAGCAGTACTTC. Amino acids: CSVEGLAGDLYEQYF.

This clonotype was counted ten times or more. The gene calls are TRBV4-2 and TRBJ2-1, with D possibly matching TRBD2 (5 bases). This CDR3 comprises 18 residues. The germline V gene has CDR1 LGHNA and CDR2 YNFKEQ. The V end lost 1 base, the J end lost 2 bases, and 18 bases lay between the germline ends. The DNA for the CDR3 is TGTGCCAGCAGCCAAGCCCTCGGCGCGAGCGGCCCCTACAATGAGCAGTTCTTC. Its translation is CASSQALGASGPYNEQFF.

The table lists this clonotype with many counts. The chain recombines TRBV7-8 with TRBJ2-7; 9 nucleotides align to TRBD1. This CDR3 is built from 15 residues. Trimming took 3 bases from V and 1 from J; bases not matched to a gene: 4. Germline V gene sequence: CDR1 SGHVS, CDR2 FQNEAQ. In nucleotides, the CDR3 is TGTGCCAGCAGCTTGTCCGGGACAGGGTCCTACGAGCAGTACTTC. Its translation is CASSLSGTGSYEQYF.

The V call is TRBV10-3, the J call TRBJ2-6; TRBD1 matches at 11 bases. CDR3 length equals 16 residues. Trimming at V came to 8 bases and at J to 0 bases, leaving 3 bases not matched to a gene. Germline-derived CDR1 and CDR2 are ENHRY and SYGVKD. CDR3 in DNA: TGTGCCATCGGGGGGACAGGGGGCTCTGGGGCCAACGTCCTGACTTTC. Protein product: CAIGGTGGSGANVLTF.

This clonotype occurred many times. V gene TRBV7-2 combines with J gene TRBJ2-2; no definite D call. CDR3 length: 18 amino acids. Trimming stripped 0 bases from V and 4 bases from J, with 18 bases between. Germline V gene data show CDR1 as SGHTA and CDR2 as FQGNSA. Here the CDR3 reads CASSLAPGPTAGTGELFF. The CDR3 DNA reads as TGTGCCAGCAGCTTAGCCCCGGGCCCAACAGCAGGCACCGGGGAGCTGTTTTTT.

The CDR3 DNA is TGTGCCAGCAGTGTTGGACCCTACAATGAGCAGTTCTTC. It encodes CASSVGPYNEQFF. The rearrangement joins TRBV6-4 to TRBJ2-1; D call uncertain. Germline-derived CDR1 and CDR2 are MRHNA and SNTAGT. The CDR3 extends over 13 amino acids. Trimming took 4 bases from V and 2 from J, leaving 6 bases between them.

The sample holds many counts of this clonotype. V and J are TRBV2 and TRBJ1-1; TRBD1 might be the D (6 bases). V was pared by 5 bases and J by 3 bases, with 13 bases between. This CDR3 contains 14 residues. Germline V CDR1 and CDR2: SNHLY, FYNNEI. This CDR3 reads CASSLQGQDTEAFF. CDR3 nucleotides: TGTGCCAGCAGTCTTCAGGGGCAGGACACTGAAGCTTTCTTT.

This clonotype was seen repeatedly, ten times or more. The chain carries TRBV5-1 and TRBJ2-5; D assignment may be TRBD1 or TRBD2 (7 bases each). Per the germline V gene, CDR1 is SGHRS and CDR2 is YFSETQ. V gave up 7 bases and J gave up 5 bases, with 21 bases separating them. The CDR3 is 15 residues long. The CDR3 nucleotides read TGCGCCAGCTCCTTTGGGAACAGGGGAGGGGAGACCCAGTACTTC. Its protein is CASSFGNRGGETQYF.

At least ten counts were recorded for this clonotype. The V and J genes are TRBV12-3 or TRBV12-4 and TRBJ2-2, with 7 bases lining up with TRBD1. Trimming took 0 bases from V and 7 from J; bases not matched to a gene: 2. The CDR3 covers 14 residues. The CDR3 loop reads CASSLAGGGGELFF. CDR3 coding DNA: TGTGCCAGCAGTTTAGCAGGGGGCGGCGGGGAGCTGTTTTTT.

The table lists this clonotype with many counts. This sequence joins TRBV9 and TRBJ1-6; D unresolved. The germline V gene encodes CDR1 SGDLS and CDR2 YYNGEE. This CDR3 contains 15 residues. With 4 bases removed from V and 8 bases from J, the gap between germline ends came to 16 bases. CDR3 nucleotides: TGTGCCAGCAGCATACCGGGTTTTGGGGATTCACCCCTCCACTTT. Amino acid sequence: CASSIPGFGDSPLHF.

This clonotype was found many times. The chain has TRBV5-1 and TRBJ2-1; 7 bases line up with TRBD2. CDR1 SGHRS and CDR2 YFSETQ come from the germline V gene. J gave up 9 bases and V 3 bases, and 6 bases lay outside the gene matches. CDR3 length: 13 amino acids. CDR3 amino acids: CASSSLAGAEQFF. CDR3 in DNA: TGCGCCAGCAGCTCCCTGGCGGGAGCTGAGCAGTTCTTC. The whole variable domain, filled in from reference TRBV5-1 and TRBJ2-1, reads KAGVTQTPRYLIKTRGQQVTLSCSPISGHRSVSWYQQTPGQGLQFLFEYFSETQRNKGNFPGRFSGRQFSNSRSEMNVSTLELGDSALYLCASSSLAGAEQFFGPGTRLTVL.

This clonotype showed up many times. V and J are TRBV10-3 and TRBJ2-1; TRBD1 agrees at 10 bases. V lost 3 bases and J lost 14; bases outside the gene matches: 4. Germline CDR1 ENHRY, CDR2 SYGVKD. This CDR3 is built from 12 residues. This CDR3 is CAISDGGTGEFF. CDR3 bases: TGTGCCATCAGTGATGGGGGGACAGGGGAGTTCTTC.

The rearrangement uses TRBV6-1 and TRBJ1-2, with 7 positions matching TRBD1. V was pared by 6 bases and J by 4 bases, with 5 bases of the junction left unmatched. The CDR3 sequence is 13 residues long. Germline V gives CDR1 MNHNS, CDR2 SASEGT. DNA of the CDR3: TGTGCCAGCAGAGGGGGACAGAGCTATGGCTACACCTTC. It encodes CASRGGQSYGYTF.

This clonotype was seen many times. This chain joins TRBV28 and TRBJ2-5, with a tentative D call TRBD1 (5 bases). V was clipped by 6 bases and J by 4 bases, with 15 bases between them. The CDR3 loop spans 14 amino acids. Looked up from germline, CDR1 is MDHEN and CDR2 is SYDVKM. CDR3 coding DNA: TGTGCCAGCAGAGACGACAGTCGAGGAGAGACCCAGTACTTC. Its protein is CASRDDSRGETQYF.

This clonotype was detected a few times. The junction differs from germline at one of its ends, possibly a read error. The chain uses TRBV12-3 or TRBV12-4 and TRBJ2-6; 10 bases line up with TRBD1. CDR3 length: 18 amino acids. This chain's CDR3 is CANSGQGVLVLGANVLTF. As DNA, the CDR3 is TGTGCCAACAGTGGACAGGGGGTGTTGGTCCTTGGGGCCAACGTCCTGACTTTC.

This clonotype was recorded many times. This rearrangement joins TRBV12-3 or TRBV12-4 to TRBJ2-2; 9 bases are a match to TRBD2. V shed 5 bases and J 4 bases; nucleotides not matched to a gene: 8. CDR3 size: 16 residues. Here the CDR3 DNA reads TGTGCCAGCAGTCCCCTCCTAGCGGGGAGCACCGGGGAGCTGTTTTTT. Translated, it gives CASSPLLAGSTGELFF.

There are many counts of this clonotype. The chain uses TRBV7-8 and TRBJ2-7; D is unresolved. Germline-derived CDR1 and CDR2 are SGHVS and FQNEAQ. The length of the CDR3 is 13 residues. The germline V and J ends were trimmed by 1 base and 6 bases, with 10 bases remaining between them. In DNA form, the CDR3 reads TGTGCCAGCAGCTTAGGAGTCCTAGGCGAGCAGTACTTC. It is translated as CASSLGVLGEQYF.

This clonotype was counted many times. The rearrangement links TRBV10-3 to TRBJ2-7, with 7 bases matching TRBD1. The CDR3 loop spans 16 amino acids. Germline CDR1 reads ENHRY; CDR2 reads SYGVKD. V was pared by 5 bases and J by 0 bases, with 10 bases of the junction left unmatched. The CDR3 spells CAISFKQGVGSYEQYF. The DNA of the CDR3 is TGTGCCATCAGTTTCAAGCAGGGGGTCGGCTCCTACGAGCAGTACTTC.

This clonotype was recorded at least ten times. The chain links TRBV14 to TRBJ2-7; the match to TRBD1 covers 11 bases. CDR3 size: 18 residues. Germline CDR1 and CDR2: SGHDN and FVKESK. The trim removed 1 base at V and 2 bases at J, leaving 10 bases unmatched. CDR3 in amino acids: CASSQGHVPGQGAYEQYF. The CDR3 nucleotides read TGTGCCAGCAGCCAAGGCCACGTCCCGGGACAGGGGGCCTACGAGCAGTACTTC.

This clonotype was observed many times. The chain joins TRBV5-6 to TRBJ2-3, with 8 bases that match TRBD1. CDR1 is SGHDT, CDR2 YYEEEE, per germline. The junction had 7 bases not matched to a gene; V was cut back by 4 bases and J by 3 bases. This CDR3 has 15 amino acids. As DNA, the CDR3 is TGTGCCAGCAGCCTCCGACAGGGGTTAACAGATACGCAGTATTTT. Translation gives CASSLRQGLTDTQYF. Filled out from reference TRBV5-6 and TRBJ2-3, the complete variable domain reads DAGVTQSPTHLIKTRGQQVTLRCSPKSGHDTVSWYQQALGQGPQFIFQYYEEEERQRGNFPDRFSGHQFPNYSSELNVNALLLGDSALYLCASSLRQGLTDTQYFGPGTRLTVL.

This clonotype was found many times. The rearrangement links TRBV18 to TRBJ2-4, with a possible D match to TRBD1 (5 bases). CDR3 length equals 13 residues. Germline assignment: CDR1 KGHSH and CDR2 LQKENI. V was clipped by 4 bases and J by 2 bases, with 6 bases between them. The CDR3 nucleotides are TGTGCCAGCTCACGACAGACCAAAAACATTCAGTACTTC. This encodes CASSRQTKNIQYF. The whole variable domain, remainder taken from reference TRBV18 and TRBJ2-4, is NAGVMQNPRHLVRRRGQEARLRCSPMKGHSHVYWYRQLPEEGLKFMVYLQKENIIDESGMPKERFSAEFPKEGPSILRIQQVVRGDSAAYFCASSRQTKNIQYFGAGTRLSVL.

In the case of this clonotype: This may arise from a read error, as a much more abundant clone is one base away. CDR3 region: CAWSGGENQTQHF. The CDR3 nucleotides are TGTGCCTGGAGTGGAGGGGAGAATCAGACCCAGCATTTT. This chain uses TRBV30 with TRBJ1-5; perhaps TRBD1 as D (5 bases). This CDR3 comprises 13 residues. Germline V gene data show CDR1 as GTSNPN and CDR2 as SVGIG (reference sequence).